Reported below is one T cell receptor (beta chain). The data derive from a study of blood T cell repertoires in COVID-19. Study in general: From the United States, Italy and Spain came samples of acute and convalescent COVID-19. PBMCs, B-cell-depleted T cells, or T cells were the source of the cDNA or gDNA that made up the material.

The CDR3 covers 15 residues. Per the germline V gene, CDR1 is SGHDT and CDR2 is YYEEEE. V lost 0 bases, J lost 7 bases, and 8 bases stayed unmatched. In the authors' workflow: Quantification of nucleated cells was approximated via reference gene primer amplification. Generated by immunoSEQ multiplex PCR, the TCRdb table keeps only in-frame clones and is missing some. D and trimming come from the DNA, and the V and J calls and clone size come from that table. Among about 44,000 clones, roughly 87% were seen once, and the ten largest hold around 20%. This chain links TRBV5-6 with TRBJ1-2; 8 bases are a match to TRBD1. The receptor's source is a woman older than 75 in a cohort sampled during active or convalescent COVID-19. Sequenced sample: peripheral blood. CDR3 bases: TGTGCCAGCAGCTTGGCGGGCCAGGGGGCTATTGGCTACACCTTC. Translating it yields CASSLAGQGAIGYTF.